The 2 T cell receptor beta chains below were found in one sample sequenced in a study of T-cell memory formation after mild COVID-19. Via MiXCR, TCRdb re-called the 5' RACE reads, giving one row per CDR3 protein. Of around 140,000 distinct CDR3 sequences listed, about 25% were seen once; the top ten hold roughly 24%. Sequencing was done on a sample of PBMCs or a T cell subset sorted from them (not recorded which). These TCRs come from an adult woman who had mild COVID-19 (a few samples of this study predate the infection). Cell type and time point are not known.

This clonotype was seen only a few times. The J gene is TRBJ2-1, the V gene TRBV6-2 or TRBV6-3; 9 bases line up with TRBD2. From germline, CDR1 is MNHEY and CDR2 SVGEGT. V trimming: 6 bases; J trimming: 8 bases; junction bases outside the gene matches: 8. This CDR3 comprises 14 residues. DNA for the CDR3: TGTGCCAGCAGCCCCGGGACTAGCCTTCATGAGCAGTTCTTC. Amino acids: CASSPGTSLHEQFF.

This clonotype was detected only a few times. The chain links TRBV12-3 or TRBV12-4 to TRBJ1-3; D gene unclear. V lost 8 bases, J lost 0 bases, and 11 bases lay in between. The CDR3 is 14 amino acids. The CDR3: CASLGRASGNTIYF. The CDR3 region has the DNA TGTGCCAGCCTCGGAAGAGCCTCTGGAAACACCATATATTTT.